This T cell receptor (beta chain) derives from a study of neurological immune-mediated disorders. Overall study findings and caveats: The greatest TCR clonal expansion appeared in HTLV-1-associated myelopathy and the smallest, falling below healthy controls, in multiple sclerosis.

This CDR3 has 14 residues. With 8 bases clipped from V and 4 bases from J, the junction kept 8 bases outside the gene matches. Germline assignment: CDR1 LNHNV and CDR2 YYDKDF (reference sequence). Sequencing of 15-18 subjects in each run yielded over 190 million TCR-beta sequences. TCRdb fed the 5' RACE reads into MiXCR, producing one record per CDR3 protein. There are around 100,000 distinct CDR3 sequences in the sample; less than 14% occur only once, and around 3.1% lies in the top ten. The sample holds many counts of this clonotype. Its antigen is not known. Time point noted: longitudinal time-point 3.

The TCR comes from a female donor with HTLV-1-associated myelopathy (HAM/TSP). The sample was PBMCs. The chain employs TRBV15 and TRBJ2-1; 7 bases match TRBD1. The CDR3 region is CATRDSQTYNEQFF. In DNA, the CDR3 is TGTGCCACCCGGGACAGCCAGACTTACAATGAGCAGTTCTTC.